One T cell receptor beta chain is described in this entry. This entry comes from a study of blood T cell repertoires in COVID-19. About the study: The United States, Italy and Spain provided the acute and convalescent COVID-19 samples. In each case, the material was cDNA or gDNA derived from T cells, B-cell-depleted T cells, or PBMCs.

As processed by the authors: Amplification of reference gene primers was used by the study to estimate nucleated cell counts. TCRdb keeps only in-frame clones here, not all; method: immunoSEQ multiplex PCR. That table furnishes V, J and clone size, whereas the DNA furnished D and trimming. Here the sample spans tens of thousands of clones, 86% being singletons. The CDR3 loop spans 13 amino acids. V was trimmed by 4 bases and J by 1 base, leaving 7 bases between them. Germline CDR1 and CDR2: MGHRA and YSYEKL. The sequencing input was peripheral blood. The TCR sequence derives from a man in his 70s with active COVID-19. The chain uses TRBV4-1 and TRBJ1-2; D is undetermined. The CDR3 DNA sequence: TGCGCCAGCAGCCGTCTCCTTAACTATGGCTACACCTTC. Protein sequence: CASSRLLNYGYTF.